These 18 T cell receptor beta chains share one sample of origin, sequenced in a study of regulatory and conventional T cells in breast cancer (dated by TCRdb to 2015 to 2017). Library method: PCR. TCRdb names Illumina MiSeq as the instrument used. TCRdb ran its own pipeline on the public reads, namely fastp trimming at Q25 and MiXCR clone calling, and kept in-frame beta chains. Each CDR3 protein appears once, grouped with its most common genes and DNA. The sample yields some 16,000 distinct CDR3 sequences; 25% to 40% were counted once. Roughly 1.5% of the sample goes to the ten largest clones. The sample comprised conventional T cells from blood. These receptors all come from a female donor in good health.

The chain employs TRBV7-9 and TRBJ2-2, with D possibly being TRBD2 (5 bases). Germline V CDR1 and CDR2: SEHNR, FQNEAQ (reference sequence). The CDR3 extends over 14 amino acids. The ends were cut back, 3 bases at V and 4 bases at J, with 9 bases in the middle. CDR3 in amino acids: CASSLRVTTGELFF. CDR3 nucleotide sequence: TGTGCCAGCAGCTTGAGGGTGACCACCGGGGAGCTGTTTTTT.

This clonotype qualifies as medium-sized. This chain joins TRBV28 and TRBJ1-5, with 7 bases lining up with TRBD1. The J segment lost 0 bases and the V segment lost 6 bases, leaving 5 bases of the junction unmatched. The germline gives CDR1 MDHEN, CDR2 SYDVKM. The CDR3 is 15 residues long. CDR3 loop: CASSPGQYSNQPQHF. CDR3 DNA: TGTGCCAGCAGCCCGGGACAGTATAGCAATCAGCCCCAGCATTTT.

This clonotype was counted a few times. The V and J genes are TRBV4-1 and TRBJ1-5, with TRBD1 matching 7 bases. Germline V gene sequence: CDR1 MGHRA, CDR2 YSYEKL. V lost 4 bases to trimming and J lost 4 bases; unmatched junction nucleotides: 4. This CDR3 has 14 amino acids. The CDR3 sequence is CASSLLQGNQPQHF. The CDR3 coding sequence is TGCGCCAGCAGCCTCTTACAGGGGAATCAGCCCCAGCATTTT.

This clonotype was seen more than once but under ten times. The CDR3 sequence is CASSLREGETQYF. For the CDR3, the DNA is TGTGCCAGCAGCTTAAGGGAGGGCGAGACCCAGTACTTC. This chain uses TRBV7-3 with TRBJ2-5; TRBD2 matches at 7 bases. There are 13 residues in the CDR3. Germline CDR1 and CDR2: SGHTA and FQGTGA. V gave up 1 base and J gave up 5 bases; unmatched junction bases: 1.

This clonotype was seen a handful of times. V usage is TRBV20-1 and J usage is TRBJ2-7; 10 bases are shared with TRBD1. The CDR3 has 15 residues. Germline V gene sequence: CDR1 DFQATT, CDR2 SNEGSKA (reference sequence). Trimming cost V 3 bases and J 2 bases; bases outside gene matches: 7. Here the CDR3 DNA reads TGCAGTGCTAGCCGGGACAGGGGCACGGCCTACGAGCAGTACTTC. This codes for CSASRDRGTAYEQYF.

This clonotype turned up a few times. V and J are TRBV7-2 and TRBJ1-2; D unresolved. Germline assignment: CDR1 SGHTA and CDR2 FQGNSA. The CDR3 is 11 amino acids. V shed 4 bases and J shed 6 bases, with 6 bases lying between them. The CDR3 region has the DNA TGTGCCAGCAGCTCCGGAAATGGCTACACCTTC. The encoded protein is CASSSGNGYTF.

The table lists this clonotype with many counts. V gene TRBV5-4 combines with J gene TRBJ2-5; weak D call: TRBD2 (8 bases). This CDR3 is built from 14 residues. The V and J ends lost 4 bases and 6 bases respectively, with 16 bases between them. In germline, CDR1 is SGHNT, CDR2 YYREEE (reference sequence). The CDR3 reads CASSPSGRGQTQYF. CDR3 nucleotide sequence: TGTGCCAGCAGCCCATCCGGGAGGGGGCAGACCCAGTACTTC.

V is TRBV29-1 and J is TRBJ1-2; TRBD1 matches 8 bases. CDR3 size: 12 residues. The V and J ends lost 7 bases and 7 bases, in that order; junction bases with no gene match: 8. Germline CDR1 is SQVTM and CDR2 is ANQGSEA. CDR3 region: CSALNTGGGYTF. CDR3 coding DNA: TGCAGCGCGCTAAATACAGGGGGTGGCTACACCTTC.

In its sample, this clonotype was seen a few times. The chain is built from TRBV5-1 and TRBJ2-7; TRBD2 matches at 12 bases. Trimming took 3 bases from V and 3 from J; bases not matched to a gene: 1. The length of the CDR3 is 14 residues. Germline V gene data show CDR1 as SGHRS and CDR2 as YFSETQ. The CDR3 sequence is CASSWTSGDYEQYF. CDR3 nucleotide sequence: TGCGCCAGCAGCTGGACTAGCGGGGACTACGAGCAGTACTTC.

V is TRBV12-3 or TRBV12-4 and J is TRBJ1-2; possibly TRBD1 for D (5 bases). Trimming shortened V by 11 bases and J by 2 bases, and 21 bases separated the two germline ends. The CDR3 totals 15 residues. The CDR3 sequence: CAGRTRRGPNYGYTF. CDR3 bases: TGTGCCGGCCGCACCCGAAGGGGTCCCAACTATGGCTACACCTTC.

This chain joins TRBV2 and TRBJ1-4; D unresolved. Germline V gene sequence: CDR1 SNHLY, CDR2 FYNNEI. The CDR3 has 12 residues. Between the trimmed V and J ends, which lost 9 bases and 6 bases, there was a span of 11 bases. CDR3: CASTELDEKLFF. The CDR3 DNA follows: TGTGCCAGTACAGAATTAGATGAAAAACTGTTTTTT. The full variable domain, with the rest looked up from reference TRBV2 and TRBJ1-4, is EPEVTQTPSHQVTQMGQEVILRCVPISNHLYFYWYRQILGQKVEFLVSFYNNEISEKSEIFDDQFSVERPDGSNFTLKIRSTKLEDSAMYFCASTELDEKLFFGSGTQLSVL.

The V gene is TRBV12-3 or TRBV12-4, the J gene TRBJ2-7; D gene ambiguous. Trimming removed 6 bases at V and 3 bases at J, with 18 bases between. The CDR3 contains 15 residues. Here the CDR3 reads CASSDLRFYNYEQYF. The CDR3 DNA reads TGTGCCAGCAGCGACTTGAGGTTCTACAACTACGAGCAGTACTTC.

This clonotype has only a few counts. This chain uses TRBV6-2 or TRBV6-3 with TRBJ1-5, with D possibly matching TRBD1 (5 bases). The CDR3 extends over 13 amino acids. CDR1 MNHEY and CDR2 SVGEGT come from the germline V gene. Trimming stripped 8 bases from V and 7 bases from J, with 15 bases between. The CDR3 bases are TGTGCCAGCGCATGGGGGAATTGGCAGCCCCAGCATTTT. Encoded protein: CASAWGNWQPQHF.

The count of this clonotype is one. The chain recombines TRBV14 with TRBJ1-3; D unclear. Germline loops: CDR1 SGHDN, CDR2 FVKESK. The CDR3 runs to 16 residues. V lost 5 bases to trimming and J lost 4 bases, with 18 bases between them. DNA for the CDR3: TGTGCCAGCAGCTATGGTCCCGGACTCTCGGGAAACACCATATATTTT. Protein: CASSYGPGLSGNTIYF.

The genes are TRBV6-6 and TRBJ1-6, with TRBD1 as a possible D gene (6 bases). CDR3 length: 12 residues. The V gene lost 5 bases and the J gene lost 9 bases, with 8 bases spanning the gap. Germline loops: CDR1 MNHNY, CDR2 SVGAGI (reference sequence). The DNA of the CDR3 is TGTGCCAGCAGTACAGGGTCTTCACCCCTCCACTTT. This codes for CASSTGSSPLHF.

The chain combines TRBV27 with TRBJ1-1; D unclear. Germline CDR1 MNHEY, CDR2 SMNVEV (reference sequence). The V and J ends lost 2 bases and 3 bases respectively, with 7 bases between them. This CDR3 is 13 amino acids long. This CDR3 reads CASSLRRYTEAFF. The CDR3 bases are TGTGCCAGCAGTTTAAGGAGATACACTGAAGCTTTCTTT.

This chain uses TRBV7-2 with TRBJ1-5; D is unclear. Looked up from germline, CDR1 is SGHTA and CDR2 is FQGNSA. The CDR3 spans 15 residues. V was shortened by 1 base and J by 5 bases, with 12 bases between the two germline ends. CDR3 in DNA: TGTGCCAGCAGCTTAGTTTCAGGTAGAGATCAGCCCCAGCATTTT. This sequence encodes CASSLVSGRDQPQHF.

Relative to its sample, this clonotype is medium-sized. This rearrangement joins TRBV7-2 to TRBJ1-2; TRBD1 might be the D (5 bases). Germline V CDR1 and CDR2: SGHTA, FQGNSA. CDR3 length: 14 amino acids. V dropped 5 bases and J dropped 6 bases, with 16 bases sitting between them. CDR3 amino acids: CASSQIQGLDGYTF. DNA for the CDR3: TGTGCCAGCAGCCAAATCCAGGGTTTGGATGGCTACACCTTC.